Each of the 23 T cell receptor beta chains below was sequenced from the same sample in a study of T cell repertoires in cytomegalovirus infection. Their specific antigens are unknown. TCRdb independently ran MiXCR on the reads; one entry per CDR3 protein. The sample gives approximately 730,000 distinct CDR3 sequences, roughly a third of which show up once; over 15% is in the top ten. This specimen consisted of cultured PBMCs, obtained from culture after CMV antigen stimulation. These receptor sequences come from a human donor in good health (CMV status not recorded). Some clones in this sample may be carry-over from other donors' samples.

The CDR3 sequence is CASSPVKGDNSPLHF. In nucleotides, the CDR3 is TGTGCCAGCTCACCCGTGAAGGGGGATAATTCACCCCTCCACTTT. The chain combines TRBV18 with TRBJ1-6, with a weak D call TRBD1 (6 bases). The V and J ends lost 3 bases and 5 bases respectively, with 11 bases between them. Per the germline V gene, CDR1 is KGHSH and CDR2 is LQKENI. CDR3 length: 15 residues.

Only a few counts were recorded for this clonotype. The chain carries TRBV7-4 and TRBJ1-5; 7 positions match TRBD1. The CDR3 consists of 15 residues. Germline V gene sequence: CDR1 SGHVT, CDR2 SQSDAQ. V lost 5 bases and J lost 4; bases outside the gene matches: 8. The CDR3 protein is CASSPRTGENQPQHF. The CDR3 bases are TGTGCCAGCAGCCCACGGACAGGCGAGAATCAGCCCCAGCATTTT.

The gene calls are TRBV4-2 and TRBJ2-1, with TRBD1 matching 9 bases. Germline-derived CDR1 and CDR2 are LGHNA and YNFKEQ. CDR3 length: 15 residues. The trim removed 3 bases at V and 6 bases at J, leaving 6 bases unmatched. CDR3 nucleotides: TGTGCCAGCAGCCAGGGGGACAGGGTGGGCAATGAGCAGTTCTTC. Translation gives CASSQGDRVGNEQFF.

This clonotype was seen more than once but under ten times. The rearrangement links TRBV20-1 to TRBJ2-7, with TRBD2 as a possible D gene (5 bases). Between the trimmed V and J ends, which lost 2 bases and 6 bases, there was a span of 17 bases. The germline V gene encodes CDR1 DFQATT and CDR2 SNEGSKA (reference sequence). This CDR3 is built from 14 residues. DNA of the CDR3: TGCAGTGCTAGATCCGGCAGGTCGGGGAGCGAGCAGTACTTC. Residues: CSARSGRSGSEQYF.

The chain carries TRBV20-1 and TRBJ1-6, with 9 positions matching TRBD1. This CDR3 comprises 15 residues. Germline loops: CDR1 DFQATT, CDR2 SNEGSKA (reference sequence). Germline trimming cut 4 bases from V and 9 bases from J; bases unmatched to any gene: 10. The CDR3 DNA reads as TGCAGTGCTACCATGGGACAGGGTATTGGTTCACCCCTCCACTTT. Amino acids: CSATMGQGIGSPLHF.

The chain is built from TRBV12-3 or TRBV12-4 and TRBJ2-2; unclear D gene. This CDR3 has 14 amino acids. The V end was cut by 6 bases, the J end by 9 bases, with 17 bases between. CDR3 loop: CASRARWTMRELFF. The CDR3 nucleotides are TGTGCCAGCAGGGCACGGTGGACCATGAGGGAGCTGTTTTTT.

V is TRBV20-1 and J is TRBJ1-4; the D is unclear. The V gene's germline CDR1 is DFQATT and CDR2 SNEGSKA (reference sequence). Trimming left V 2 bases short and J 0 bases short, with 7 bases between. The CDR3 covers 14 residues. The CDR3 is CSARKVATNEKLFF. In nucleotides, the CDR3 is TGCAGTGCTAGAAAGGTTGCAACTAATGAAAAACTGTTTTTT.

This clonotype was seen ten or more times. V gene TRBV7-2 combines with J gene TRBJ1-5, with D hard to call. V was shortened by 3 bases and J by 2 bases, with 5 bases between the two germline ends. Per the germline V gene, CDR1 is SGHTA and CDR2 is FQGNSA. This CDR3 is built from 13 residues. The CDR3 DNA reads as TGTGCCAGCAGCTTTGACGGCAATCAGCCCCAGCATTTT. This encodes CASSFDGNQPQHF.

This clonotype showed up just a few times. This sequence joins TRBV6-1 and TRBJ2-5; 7 nucleotides match TRBD1. Germline V gene lookup returns CDR1 MNHNS and CDR2 SASEGT. This CDR3 region has 13 residues. The junction had 9 bases not matched to a gene; V was cut back by 7 bases and J by 7 bases. DNA for the CDR3: TGTGCCAGCACTAAGGACAGGCAACCGACCCAGTACTTC. Protein product: CASTKDRQPTQYF.

This clonotype was recorded many times. The chain has TRBV7-2 and TRBJ2-5; no definite D call. TRBJ2-3 explains the end of the DNA better; the J call may be wrong. The germline V gene encodes CDR1 SGHTA and CDR2 FQGNSA. There are 11 residues in the CDR3. The CDR3 coding sequence is TGTGCCAGCAGCTCTGGAGAGACGCAGTATTTT. It specifies CASSSGETQYF.

The gene calls are TRBV5-5 and TRBJ2-1; D not resolved. The CDR3 loop spans 15 amino acids. Looked up from germline, CDR1 is SGHKS and CDR2 is YYEKEE (reference sequence). V gave up 7 bases and J gave up 0 bases, with 14 bases separating them. The CDR3 DNA follows: TGTGCCAGCTGTTTACAGCTAAGCTCCTACAATGAGCAGTTCTTC. The encoded protein is CASCLQLSSYNEQFF.

The chain combines TRBV11-2 with TRBJ2-3; 8 positions agree with TRBD2. Losses at the gene ends were 1 base for V and 5 bases for J; bases not matched to a gene: 8. The CDR3 has 16 residues. CDR1 and CDR2 from the germline V gene are SGHAT and FQNNGV. In nucleotides, the CDR3 is TGTGCCAGCAGCTTAGGACGGGGGGGCCGAGAAGATACGCAGTATTTT. Protein product: CASSLGRGGREDTQYF.

The gene calls are TRBV2 and TRBJ1-1; TRBD1 agrees at 7 bases. The length of the CDR3 is 13 residues. Germline-derived CDR1 and CDR2 are SNHLY and FYNNEI. The trim removed 7 bases at V and 4 bases at J, leaving 6 bases unmatched. The CDR3 DNA is TGTGCCAGCATAAACAGGGGTGGCACTGAAGCTTTCTTT. Translation: CASINRGGTEAFF.

This clonotype was found a few times. The chain has TRBV29-1 and TRBJ1-1; 8 bases align to TRBD1. The CDR3 contains 12 residues. Trimming took 7 bases from V and 2 from J; bases not matched to a gene: 3. Germline CDR1 SQVTM, CDR2 ANQGSEA. In DNA form, the CDR3 reads TGCAGCGGCAGGGGGCTTAACACTGAAGCTTTCTTT. Translated, it gives CSGRGLNTEAFF.

As concerns this clonotype: In this CDR3 the conserved last residue, phenylalanine or tryptophan, is missing, so a read error is likely. V gene TRBV6-1 combines with J gene TRBJ2-7; no reliable D call. This CDR3 is built from 11 residues. CDR1 is MNHNS and CDR2 is SASEGT in the germline V gene. Between the trimmed V and J ends, which lost 4 bases and 6 bases, there was a span of 7 bases. CDR3 loop: CASSAATEQYY. CDR3 nucleotide sequence: TGTGCCAGCAGTGCCGCAACCGAGCAGTACTAC.

This clonotype was counted a few times. The CDR3 bases are TGTGCCAGCAGCTTCCACTCACTACAGGGGGCCAATGAGCAGTTCTTC. This sequence encodes CASSFHSLQGANEQFF. The chain couples TRBV7-2 to TRBJ2-1; 9 bases are a match to TRBD1. Trimming at V came to 3 bases and at J to 6 bases, leaving 9 bases not matched to a gene. Germline CDR1 SGHTA, CDR2 FQGNSA. The CDR3 extends over 16 amino acids.

J is TRBJ1-1 and V is TRBV11-2, with 7 bases fitting TRBD1. The CDR3 length is 15 residues. CDR1 is SGHAT, CDR2 FQNNGV, per germline. J was trimmed by 3 bases and V by 4 bases; bases with no gene match: 8. Here the CDR3 DNA reads TGTGCCAGCAGCTCGCGACAGGGTGGGGACACTGAAGCTTTCTTT. This codes for CASSSRQGGDTEAFF.

The chain is built from TRBV7-6 and TRBJ2-2; 10 nucleotides match TRBD2. The CDR3 consists of 20 residues. Looked up from germline, CDR1 is SGHVS and CDR2 is FNYEAQ. J gave up 2 bases and V 0 bases, and 12 bases lay outside the gene matches. The CDR3 sequence: CASSLAPGQAGGANTGELFF. The CDR3 DNA follows: TGTGCCAGCAGCTTAGCGCCGGGACAAGCGGGAGGGGCAAACACCGGGGAGCTGTTTTTT.

The rearrangement joins TRBV20-1 to TRBJ1-6; D is perhaps TRBD1 (6 bases). CDR3 length: 13 residues. Per the germline V gene, CDR1 is DFQATT and CDR2 is SNEGSKA (reference sequence). Deletions cut 0 bases from V and 10 bases from J, with 10 bases between. CDR3 nucleotide sequence: TGCAGTGCTAGAGAGGCAGGGGAATCACCCCTCCACTTT. This codes for CSAREAGESPLHF.

A few counts support this clonotype. The rearrangement joins TRBV20-1 to TRBJ2-5, with a weak D call TRBD2 (6 bases). V dropped 3 bases and J dropped 5 bases, with 22 bases sitting between them. This CDR3 is 16 amino acids long. Germline CDR1 reads DFQATT; CDR2 reads SNEGSKA (reference sequence). CDR3 sequence (DNA): TGCAGTGCTAGGGAATCGACGGCGGGAACTCTGGAGACCCAGTACTTC. It specifies CSARESTAGTLETQYF.

This chain connects TRBV20-1 to TRBJ2-7, with TRBD1 as a possible D gene (6 bases). The CDR3 is made up of 13 amino acids. V was trimmed by 3 bases and J by 4 bases, leaving 13 bases between them. Germline-derived CDR1 and CDR2 are DFQATT and SNEGSKA (reference sequence). The CDR3 loop reads CSASTGPGYEQYF. DNA of the CDR3: TGCAGTGCTAGTACAGGGCCTGGTTACGAGCAGTACTTC.

J is TRBJ1-6 and V is TRBV28; 9 nucleotides agree with TRBD1. The CDR3 extends over 15 amino acids. Germline V gene sequence: CDR1 MDHEN, CDR2 SYDVKM. Unmatched junction bases numbered 12, after V lost 6 bases and J lost 12 bases. The CDR3 bases are TGTGCCAGCAGAGTATCCGGGACAGGGAGCGAACCCCTCCACTTT. As protein: CASRVSGTGSEPLHF.

This clonotype was seen only a few times. The V gene is TRBV9, the J gene TRBJ1-4; D unresolved. This CDR3 has 14 amino acids. From germline, CDR1 is SGDLS and CDR2 YYNGEE. The V end lost 4 bases, the J end lost 5 bases, and 12 bases lay between the germline ends. This CDR3 is CASSPSSQNEKLFF. The CDR3, as DNA: TGTGCCAGCAGCCCCTCGTCGCAGAATGAAAAACTGTTTTTT.